These T cell receptor beta chains were read from a single sample in a study of tumor and adjacent non-tumor tissue in lung cancer. In TCRdb, the multiplex PCR reads were re-called with MiXCR into one record per CDR3 protein. The sample includes 70,000 to 95,000 distinct CDR3 sequences, around 76% of them seen just once. The sample comprised distant non-tumor lung tissue. The receptors come from a man aged 65 to 79 with non-small cell lung cancer. Each CDR3 is given with its conserved first and last residue. D genes are given only for firm matches. The listing skips clone size in some rows; elsewhere it reads once, few, many or a size class.

V gene: TRBV11-3; D gene: NA; clone size: many; J gene: TRBJ1-2; CDR3 protein: CASSHPDGLGGYTF; CDR3 DNA: TGTGCCAGCAGCCACCCAGACGGGCTGGGGGGCTACACCTTC
V gene: TRBV11-2; D gene: NA; clone size: NA; J gene: TRBJ2-3; CDR3 protein: CASSLDRGPNTQYF; CDR3 DNA: TGTGCCAGCAGCCTAGATCGGGGGCCGAATACGCAGTATTTT
V gene: TRBV6-5; D gene: NA; clone size: NA; J gene: TRBJ1-6; CDR3 protein: CARSYSDSKYSPLHF; CDR3 DNA: TGTGCCAGGAGTTATTCCGACAGTAAATATTCGCCCCTCCACTTT
V gene: TRBV12-3/TRBV12-4; D gene: TRBD2; clone size: NA; J gene: TRBJ2-1; CDR3 protein: CASSSGLIEQFF; CDR3 DNA: TGTGCCAGCAGTTCGGGACTAATAGAGCAGTTCTTC
V gene: TRBV28; D gene: NA; clone size: medium-sized; J gene: TRBJ1-4; CDR3 protein: CASSLWSGTNEKLFF; CDR3 DNA: TGTGCCAGCAGTTTATGGTCAGGTACTAATGAAAAACTGTTTTTT
V gene: TRBV11-2; D gene: NA; clone size: NA; J gene: TRBJ1-2; CDR3 protein: CASSLSRGFTYDYTF; CDR3 DNA: TGTGCCAGCAGCCTCTCCAGGGGCTTCACCTATGACTACACCTTC
V gene: TRBV30; D gene: NA; clone size: NA; J gene: TRBJ2-3; CDR3 protein: CAWSDHVGSTDTQYF; CDR3 DNA: TGTGCCTGGAGTGATCACGTGGGCAGCACAGATACGCAGTATTTT
V gene: TRBV12-3/TRBV12-4; D gene: NA; clone size: NA; J gene: TRBJ2-1; CDR3 protein: CVSSLETEKVNEQFF; CDR3 DNA: TGTGTCAGCAGCCTTGAGACAGAGAAGGTCAATGAGCAGTTCTTC
V gene: TRBV28; D gene: NA; clone size: NA; J gene: TRBJ2-3; CDR3 protein: CASIFSIGRGTDTQYF; CDR3 DNA: TGTGCCAGCATATTCTCCATCGGGAGAGGAACAGATACGCAATATTTT
V gene: TRBV12-3/TRBV12-4; D gene: TRBD2; clone size: NA; J gene: TRBJ2-5; CDR3 protein: CASSGLAGVVETLYF; CDR3 DNA: TGTGCCAGCAGCGGGCTAGCGGGAGTGGTAGAGACCCTGTATTTC
V gene: TRBV7-9; D gene: NA; clone size: NA; J gene: TRBJ2-3; CDR3 protein: CASSPGQDTQYF; CDR3 DNA: TGTGCCAGCAGCCCTGGACAAGATACGCAGTATTTT
V gene: TRBV29-1; D gene: NA; clone size: NA; J gene: TRBJ2-7; CDR3 protein: CSVRWWTSYEQYF; CDR3 DNA: TGCAGCGTGCGATGGTGGACCTCCTACGAGCAGTATTTC
V gene: TRBV12-3/TRBV12-4; D gene: NA; clone size: NA; J gene: TRBJ1-2; CDR3 protein: CASTLVGCYTF; CDR3 DNA: TGTGCCAGCACCCTGGTAGGTTGCTACACCTTC
V gene: TRBV6-4; D gene: NA; clone size: NA; J gene: TRBJ2-1; CDR3 protein: CASNDSALVGEYEQFF; CDR3 DNA: TGTGCCAGCAATGACTCGGCTCTAGTGGGGGAATACGAGCAGTTCTTC
V gene: TRBV28; D gene: NA; clone size: NA; J gene: TRBJ2-5; CDR3 protein: CARSFNVYRAAETHYF; CDR3 DNA: TGTGCCAGGAGTTTTAATGTCTACCGTGCCGCAGAGACCCATTATTTC
V gene: TRBV11-3; D gene: NA; clone size: once; J gene: TRBJ2-3; CDR3 protein: CASSKKQGSADTQYF; CDR3 DNA: TGTGCCAGCAGCAAAAAACAGGGCTCGGCAGATACGCAATATTTT
V gene: TRBV5-4; D gene: NA; clone size: NA; J gene: TRBJ2-1; CDR3 protein: CASRITGTNELFF; CDR3 DNA: TGTGCCAGCAGGATAACAGGGACCAATGAGCTGTTCTTC
V gene: TRBV29-1; D gene: TRBD2; clone size: NA; J gene: TRBJ2-3; CDR3 protein: CSVECSSGRDTQYF; CDR3 DNA: TGCAGCGTTGAGTGTTCATCCGGGAGGGATACACAGTATTTT
V gene: TRBV11-2; D gene: NA; clone size: NA; J gene: TRBJ2-5; CDR3 protein: CASNLDHTIVETQYF; CDR3 DNA: TGTGCTAGCAACTTAGATCACACAATTGTAGAGACCCAGTACTTC
V gene: TRBV6-5; D gene: NA; clone size: NA; J gene: TRBJ2-1; CDR3 protein: CTSSYSGLAGSYNEQFF; CDR3 DNA: TGTACTAGCAGTTACTCGGGTCTGGCAGGCTCCTACAATGAGCAGTTCTTC
V gene: TRBV6-1; D gene: TRBD2; clone size: NA; J gene: TRBJ2-6; CDR3 protein: CVSGAGLRWSF; CDR3 DNA: TGTGTCAGCGGGGCGGGACTCCGTTGGTCTTTC
V gene: TRBV7-3; D gene: NA; clone size: NA; J gene: TRBJ2-3; CDR3 protein: CASSLTGSTDMQYF; CDR3 DNA: TGTGCCAGCAGCTTGACAGGTAGCACAGATATGCAGTATTTT
V gene: TRBV14; D gene: TRBD1; clone size: NA; J gene: TRBJ2-2; CDR3 protein: CASSPGQGFMAGELFF; CDR3 DNA: TGTGCCAGCAGCCCGGGACAGGGGTTTATGGCCGGGGAGCTGTTTTTT
V gene: TRBV29-1; D gene: NA; clone size: NA; J gene: TRBJ2-5; CDR3 protein: CSLVQMEGETQYF; CDR3 DNA: TGCAGCCTTGTACAGATGGAAGGAGAGACCCAGTACTTC
V gene: TRBV6-5; D gene: NA; clone size: NA; J gene: TRBJ1-2; CDR3 protein: CASGRTREPYGYTF; CDR3 DNA: TGTGCCAGCGGGAGGACAAGGGAGCCCTATGGCTACACATTC
V gene: TRBV12-3/TRBV12-4; D gene: NA; clone size: NA; J gene: TRBJ2-2; CDR3 protein: CASNPQHGNAGELYF; CDR3 DNA: TGTGCCAGCAATCCCCAACATGGGAACGCCGGGGAACTGTATTTT
V gene: TRBV4-2; D gene: NA; clone size: NA; J gene: TRBJ2-7; CDR3 protein: CANSQGSGGASYGQYF; CDR3 DNA: TGTGCCAACAGCCAAGGGTCGGGGGGCGCATCCTACGGGCAGTACTTC
V gene: TRBV11-3; D gene: TRBD1; clone size: NA; J gene: TRBJ1-1; CDR3 protein: CAGSFRDRTLKTEAFF; CDR3 DNA: TGTGCCGGCAGTTTCCGGGACAGAACCCTCAAGACTGAAGCTTTCTTT
V gene: TRBV18; D gene: TRBD1; clone size: once; J gene: TRBJ1-2; CDR3 protein: CACSPGTGTLSYTF; CDR3 DNA: TGTGCCTGCTCACCCGGGACAGGGACCCTCAGCTACACCTTC
V gene: TRBV5-1; D gene: NA; clone size: NA; J gene: TRBJ2-3; CDR3 protein: CASTEGAKQYF; CDR3 DNA: TGCGCCAGTACCGAAGGGGCTAAGCAGTATTTT
V gene: TRBV4-1; D gene: TRBD1; clone size: NA; J gene: TRBJ2-2; CDR3 protein: CASSQWTGHTGEPFF; CDR3 DNA: TGCGCCAGCAGCCAGTGGACAGGGCACACCGGGGAGCCGTTTTTT
V gene: TRBV6-5; D gene: TRBD1; clone size: NA; J gene: TRBJ2-7; CDR3 protein: CTSSLTGDYEQYF; CDR3 DNA: TGTACCAGCAGCCTGACAGGGGACTACGAGCAGTACTTC
V gene: TRBV12-3/TRBV12-4; D gene: NA; clone size: many; J gene: TRBJ2-1; CDR3 protein: CASSQTSLVEQFF; CDR3 DNA: TGTGCCAGCAGCCAAACTAGCCTCGTTGAGCAGTTCTTC
V gene: TRBV4-1; D gene: NA; clone size: once; J gene: TRBJ1-1; CDR3 protein: CVSSQDGADGGQYTEAFF; CDR3 DNA: TGCGTCAGCAGCCAAGACGGCGCCGACGGGGGGCAATACACTGAAGCTTTCTTT
V gene: TRBV29-1; D gene: NA; clone size: NA; J gene: TRBJ2-1; CDR3 protein: CSVIFGTVDVEQFF; CDR3 DNA: TGCAGCGTTATCTTTGGGACGGTAGACGTTGAGCAGTTCTTC
V gene: TRBV12-3/TRBV12-4; D gene: NA; clone size: NA; J gene: TRBJ1-1; CDR3 protein: CASSGHGGLNTEAFF; CDR3 DNA: TGTGCCAGCAGTGGACATGGGGGTTTGAACACTGAAGCTTTCTTT
V gene: TRBV4-3; D gene: NA; clone size: NA; J gene: TRBJ2-7; CDR3 protein: CASSQGQSFYEQYF; CDR3 DNA: TGTGCCAGCAGCCAAGGGCAGTCCTTCTACGAGCAGTACTTC
V gene: TRBV12-5; D gene: NA; clone size: many; J gene: TRBJ1-2; CDR3 protein: CASGLTLQRDYGYTF; CDR3 DNA: TGTGCTAGTGGTTTGACCTTACAGCGAGACTATGGCTACACCTTC
V gene: TRBV4-1; D gene: TRBD2; clone size: few; J gene: TRBJ2-7; CDR3 protein: CASSQPMWGGFTYEQYF; CDR3 DNA: TGCGCCAGCAGCCAGCCGATGTGGGGAGGGTTTACCTACGAGCAGTACTTC
V gene: TRBV6-2/TRBV6-3; D gene: TRBD1; clone size: NA; J gene: TRBJ2-7; CDR3 protein: CARSTKTGASYEQYF; CDR3 DNA: TGTGCCAGAAGTACTAAGACAGGGGCATCCTACGAGCAATACTTC
V gene: TRBV6-6; D gene: NA; clone size: NA; J gene: TRBJ2-7; CDR3 protein: CASNPIQMYYEQYF; CDR3 DNA: TGTGCCAGCAACCCCATACAGATGTACTACGAGCAGTACTTC
V gene: TRBV6-6; D gene: NA; clone size: NA; J gene: TRBJ2-5; CDR3 protein: CASRDVPETHYF; CDR3 DNA: TGTGCCAGCAGAGACGTTCCCGAGACCCATTACTTC
V gene: TRBV11-2; D gene: TRBD1; clone size: once; J gene: TRBJ2-5; CDR3 protein: CASSPGTVRQDIQYF; CDR3 DNA: TGTGCCAGCAGCCCGGGGACAGTTAGGCAAGATATCCAGTACTTC
V gene: TRBV11-2; D gene: NA; clone size: NA; J gene: TRBJ2-1; CDR3 protein: CASRPQGQYNEHFF; CDR3 DNA: TGTGCCAGCAGGCCCCAAGGGCAGTACAATGAGCACTTCTTC
V gene: TRBV9; D gene: NA; clone size: many; J gene: TRBJ2-2; CDR3 protein: CASSPRQITGELFF; CDR3 DNA: TGTGCCAGCAGCCCCCGACAGATCACCGGGGAGCTGTTTTTT
V gene: TRBV29-1; D gene: NA; clone size: NA; J gene: TRBJ1-5; CDR3 protein: CIVEEGLGQPKHF; CDR3 DNA: TGCATCGTTGAAGAGGGGCTAGGTCAGCCCAAACATTTT
V gene: TRBV28; D gene: TRBD2; clone size: NA; J gene: TRBJ2-7; CDR3 protein: CVSSLLAGGPGEQYF; CDR3 DNA: TGTGTCAGCAGTCTATTAGCGGGGGGGCCGGGCGAGCAGTACTTC
V gene: TRBV24-1; D gene: TRBD1; clone size: few; J gene: TRBJ2-7; CDR3 protein: CATSDRQGRGYEQYF; CDR3 DNA: TGTGCCACCAGTGACCGACAGGGTAGGGGCTACGAGCAGTACTTC
V gene: TRBV6-5; D gene: NA; clone size: once; J gene: TRBJ1-5; CDR3 protein: CASSYSINQPQRF; CDR3 DNA: TGTGCCAGCAGTTACTCGATCAATCAGCCTCAACGTTTT